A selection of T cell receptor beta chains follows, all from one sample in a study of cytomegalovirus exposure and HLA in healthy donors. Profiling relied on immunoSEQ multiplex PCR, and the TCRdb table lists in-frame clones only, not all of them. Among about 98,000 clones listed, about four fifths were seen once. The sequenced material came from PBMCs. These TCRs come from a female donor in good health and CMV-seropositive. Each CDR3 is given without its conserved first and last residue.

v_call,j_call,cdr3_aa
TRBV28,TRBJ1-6,ASSLGGGASSYNSPLH
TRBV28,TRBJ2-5,ASSFVRGRRETQY
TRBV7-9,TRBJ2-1,ASSPEQF
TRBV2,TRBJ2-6,ASSEAGQASPGANVLT
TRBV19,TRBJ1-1,ASTQLGGRTEAF
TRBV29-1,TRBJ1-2,SVEEGHGYT
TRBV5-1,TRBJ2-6,ASSFLQGASGANVLT
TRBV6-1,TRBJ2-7,ASSGLLAHEQY
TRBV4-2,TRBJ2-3,ASSQDRVLTDTQY
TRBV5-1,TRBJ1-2,ASRPNREKDGYT
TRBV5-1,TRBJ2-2,ASSLRTSGRDTGELF
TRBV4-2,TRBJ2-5,ASSPHQGGAGETQY
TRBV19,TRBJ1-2,ASSIEVGVNYGYT
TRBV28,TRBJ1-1,ASSYGTANTEAF
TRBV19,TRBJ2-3,ASRRAGGRTDTQY
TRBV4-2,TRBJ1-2,ASSQGAGSIYGYT
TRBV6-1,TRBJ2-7,ASRARQGNYEQY
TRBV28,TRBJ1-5,ASRLRTGGLLSNQPQH
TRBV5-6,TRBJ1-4,ASSVGRGEKLF
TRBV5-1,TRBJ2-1,ASSFPTGTGEYNEQF
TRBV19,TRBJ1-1,ASSPTGAVEAF
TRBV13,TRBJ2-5,ASLRAGLGYQETQY
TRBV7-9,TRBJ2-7,SSSLGLAGDNEQY
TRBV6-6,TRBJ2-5,ASSLLADQETQY
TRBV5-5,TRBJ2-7,ASSQGGSSYEQY
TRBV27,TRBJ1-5,ASSSLRSQPQH
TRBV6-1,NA,ASRGWTERSYEQY
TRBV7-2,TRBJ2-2,ASSLTGQTDTGELF
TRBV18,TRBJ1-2,ASSPLAGDYGYT
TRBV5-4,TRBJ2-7,ASSLGGGSSYEQY
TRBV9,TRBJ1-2,ASSPGTGAYGYT
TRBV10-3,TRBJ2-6,AISESMATGANVLT
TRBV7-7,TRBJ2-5,ASSPDRGETQY
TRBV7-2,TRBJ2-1,ASSLGPASGGYGEQF
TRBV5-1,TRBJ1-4,ASSLQGALGPSEKLF
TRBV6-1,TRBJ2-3,ASSTTWRADTQY
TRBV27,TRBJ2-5,ASSGRGRGETQY
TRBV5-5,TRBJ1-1,ASSRDRVSLNTEAF
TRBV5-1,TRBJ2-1,ASSLAMSNEQF
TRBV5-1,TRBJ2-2,ASSPGHSNTGELF
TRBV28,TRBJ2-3,ASSTAGTPTDTQY